The clone carrying this T cell receptor beta chain was recorded once. The data originate from a study of shared clonotypes between healthy human individuals. Germline CDR1 is SGHTA and CDR2 is FQGNSA. The CDR3 is made up of 16 amino acids. Trimming cost V 1 base and J 7 bases, with 17 bases left between them. Donors included only healthy HIV-negative adults lacking recent acute infections or vaccinations. All participating donors were Caucasian adults from Nashville, Tennessee. Around 90 million PBMCs per unsorted sample were used for genomic DNA. The assay was immunoSEQ multiplex PCR, and TCRdb's table has in-frame clones only and misses some. The table includes approximately 480,000 clones, 75% to 80% detected once.

J is TRBJ1-5 and V is TRBV7-2, with D hard to call. This TCR derives from a woman aged 40 to 50 in good health. Some clones in this sample may be carry-over from other donors' samples. Sequences were obtained from PBMCs. For the CDR3, the DNA is TGTGCCAGCAGCTTAGTTAGGGCGGGAAAGAGGCAGCCCCAGCATTTT. Protein product: CASSLVRAGKRQPQHF.